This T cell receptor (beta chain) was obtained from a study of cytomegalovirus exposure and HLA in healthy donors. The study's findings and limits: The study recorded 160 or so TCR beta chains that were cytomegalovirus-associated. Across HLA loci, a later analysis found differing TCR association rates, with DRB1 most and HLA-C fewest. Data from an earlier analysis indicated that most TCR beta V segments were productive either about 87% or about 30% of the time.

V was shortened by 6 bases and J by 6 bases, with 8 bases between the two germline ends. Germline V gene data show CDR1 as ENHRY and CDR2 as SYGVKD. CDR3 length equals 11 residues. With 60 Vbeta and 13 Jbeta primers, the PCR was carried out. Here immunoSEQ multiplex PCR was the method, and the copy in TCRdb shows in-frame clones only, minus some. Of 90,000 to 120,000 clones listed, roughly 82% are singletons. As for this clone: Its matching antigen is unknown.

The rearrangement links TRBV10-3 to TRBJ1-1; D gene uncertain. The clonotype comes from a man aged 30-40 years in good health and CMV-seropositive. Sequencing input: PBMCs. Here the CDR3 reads CAISQSSEAFF. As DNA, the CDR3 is TGTGCCATCAGCCAGTCATCTGAAGCTTTCTTT.